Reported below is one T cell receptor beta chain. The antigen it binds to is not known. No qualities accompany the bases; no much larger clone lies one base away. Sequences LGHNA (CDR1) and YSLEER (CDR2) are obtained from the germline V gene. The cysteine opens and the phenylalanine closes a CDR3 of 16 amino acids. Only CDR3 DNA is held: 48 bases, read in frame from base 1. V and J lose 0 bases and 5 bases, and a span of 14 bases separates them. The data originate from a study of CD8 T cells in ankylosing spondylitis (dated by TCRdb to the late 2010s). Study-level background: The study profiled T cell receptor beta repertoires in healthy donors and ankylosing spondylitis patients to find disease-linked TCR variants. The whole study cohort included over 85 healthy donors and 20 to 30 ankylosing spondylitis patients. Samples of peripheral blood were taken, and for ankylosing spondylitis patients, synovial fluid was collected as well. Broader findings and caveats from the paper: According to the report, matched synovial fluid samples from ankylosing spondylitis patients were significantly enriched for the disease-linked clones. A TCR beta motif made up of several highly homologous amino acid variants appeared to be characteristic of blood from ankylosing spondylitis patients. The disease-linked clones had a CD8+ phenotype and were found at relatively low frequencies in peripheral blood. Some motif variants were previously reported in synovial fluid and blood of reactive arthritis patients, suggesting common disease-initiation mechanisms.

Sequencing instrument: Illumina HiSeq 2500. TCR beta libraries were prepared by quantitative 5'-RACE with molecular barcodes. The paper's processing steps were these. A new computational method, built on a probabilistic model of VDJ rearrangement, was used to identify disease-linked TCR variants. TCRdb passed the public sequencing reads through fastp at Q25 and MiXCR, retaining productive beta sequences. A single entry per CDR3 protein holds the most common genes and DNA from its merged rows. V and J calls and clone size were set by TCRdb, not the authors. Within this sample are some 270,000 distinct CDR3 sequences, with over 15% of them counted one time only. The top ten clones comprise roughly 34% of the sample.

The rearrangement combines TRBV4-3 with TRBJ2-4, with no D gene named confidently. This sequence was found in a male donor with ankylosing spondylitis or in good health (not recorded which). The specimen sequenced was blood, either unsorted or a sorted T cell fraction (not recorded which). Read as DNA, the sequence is TGCGCCAGCAGCCAAGATCGGGCAGTACCCCAAAACATTCAGTACTTC. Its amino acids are CASSQDRAVPQNIQYF.